This passage covers 32 T cell receptor beta chains from one sample sequenced in a study of regulatory T cells in long-lasting Graves disease. Arm-PCR with iRepertoire HTBI primers amplified the CDR3 regions for these TCR beta libraries. MiXCR, applied by TCRdb to the multiplex PCR reads, yields one record per CDR3 protein. The table records about 400,000 distinct CDR3 sequences, around 21% of them present only once. The time point was: persistent/refractory GD, antithyroid drugs over 5 years with positive TRAb. The TCR library was prepared using RNA isolated from PBMCs. The sequenced sample was peripheral blood mononuclear cells (PBMCs), obtained when the disease was refractory, from a patient treated with antithyroid drugs. These TCRs come from a female donor with Graves disease.

The chain links TRBV29-1 to TRBJ1-1; D not certain. CDR1 and CDR2 from the germline V gene are SQVTM and ANQGSEA. The germline V and J ends were trimmed by 4 bases and 6 bases, with 12 bases remaining between them. The CDR3 sequence is 12 residues long. CDR3 sequence (DNA): TGCAGCGTTGTGACCCATCGCGCTGAAGCTTTCTTT. It yields the protein CSVVTHRAEAFF.

There are a few counts of this clonotype. The gene calls are TRBV5-1 and TRBJ2-7; D is ambiguous. The germline V gene has CDR1 SGHRS and CDR2 YFSETQ. The V gene lost 0 bases and the J gene lost 0 bases, with 7 bases spanning the gap. CDR3 size: 14 residues. CDR3 DNA: TGCGCCAGCAGCTTGGAGGGTTTCTCCTACGAGCAGTACTTC. It yields the protein CASSLEGFSYEQYF.

The chain uses TRBV19 and TRBJ1-1; unclear D gene. CDR3 length: 15 amino acids. Per germline, CDR1 LNHDA and CDR2 SQIVND (reference sequence). The V end lost 2 bases, the J end lost 7 bases, and 17 bases lay between the germline ends. CDR3 DNA: TGTGCCAGTAGTATACCCCCCGGAGTCGGAGGTGAAGCTTTCTTT. Its translation is CASSIPPGVGGEAFF.

The chain combines TRBV29-1 with TRBJ2-7; TRBD1 is a possible D gene (5 bases). The CDR3 consists of 12 residues. The V end lost 4 bases, the J end lost 7 bases, and 14 bases lay between the germline ends. Germline assignment: CDR1 SQVTM and CDR2 ANQGSEA. This chain's CDR3 is CSVAVSGFEQYF. CDR3 coding DNA: TGCAGCGTTGCGGTGTCAGGGTTTGAGCAGTACTTC.

This clonotype was detected only a few times. The rearrangement uses TRBV20-1 and TRBJ2-3; 9 bases align to TRBD2. The CDR3 runs 16 residues. The germline V gene encodes CDR1 DFQATT and CDR2 SNEGSKA (reference sequence). Trimming cost V 3 bases and J 1 base; bases outside gene matches: 8. CDR3 amino acids: CSASRGSGRGTDTQYF. The CDR3 region has the DNA TGCAGTGCTAGTCGGGGTAGCGGGAGAGGCACAGATACGCAGTATTTT.

This clonotype was seen a few times. The J gene is TRBJ2-7, the V gene TRBV29-1; D call uncertain. This CDR3 contains 12 residues. V shed 3 bases and J shed 4 bases, with 10 bases lying between them. Germline CDR1 SQVTM, CDR2 ANQGSEA. CDR3 residues: CSVEMTPYEQYF. The DNA of the CDR3 is TGCAGCGTTGAGATGACACCGTACGAGCAGTACTTC.

The table lists this clonotype with many counts. The chain employs TRBV29-1 and TRBJ2-5; D perhaps matches TRBD2 (6 bases). Trimming took off 4 bases at V and 2 bases at J, with 8 bases between the two ends. Germline V gives CDR1 SQVTM, CDR2 ANQGSEA. This CDR3 region has 12 residues. Here the CDR3 DNA reads TGCAGCGTTGGGCTAGCGCAAGAGACCCAGTACTTC. Residues: CSVGLAQETQYF. Variable domain in full (rest from reference TRBV29-1 and TRBJ2-5): SAVISQKPSRDICQRGTSLTIQCQVDSQVTMMFWYRQQPGQSLTLIATANQGSEATYESGFVIDKFPISRPNLTFSTLTVSNMSPEDSSIYLCSVGLAQETQYFGPGTRLLVL.

This clonotype was seen a few times. The chain is built from TRBV7-6 and TRBJ2-7; possible D gene TRBD1, 6 bases. The CDR3 sequence is 15 residues long. Trimming removed 1 base at V and 2 bases at J, with 12 bases between. Germline CDR1 and CDR2: SGHVS and FNYEAQ. The CDR3 DNA reads TGTGCCAGCAGCTTAGAGCCAGGGGTGGCCTACGAGCAGTACTTC. Amino acid sequence: CASSLEPGVAYEQYF.

The V call is TRBV11-1, the J call TRBJ2-5; D gene unclear. CDR1 SGHAT and CDR2 FQDESV come from the germline V gene (reference sequence). This CDR3 is 15 amino acids long. Between the trimmed V and J ends, which lost 5 bases and 5 bases, there was a span of 18 bases. CDR3: CASSHSEAPRETQYF. The CDR3 region has the DNA TGTGCCAGCAGCCACTCCGAAGCGCCCAGGGAGACCCAGTACTTC.

This clonotype showed up just a few times. This sequence joins TRBV11-1 and TRBJ2-1; D may correspond to TRBD1 or TRBD2 (5 bases each). The V and J ends lost 5 bases and 3 bases respectively, with 14 bases between them. Germline CDR1 is SGHAT and CDR2 is FQDESV (reference sequence). This CDR3 has 15 amino acids. CDR3 sequence: CASSHAGTRYNEQFF. Here the CDR3 DNA reads TGTGCCAGCAGCCATGCCGGGACCCGCTACAATGAGCAGTTCTTC.

This clonotype was picked up a small number of times. The CDR3 loop reads CASQGDRRNEKLFF. CDR3 bases: TGTGCCAGCCAAGGGGACAGGAGGAATGAAAAACTGTTTTTT. The chain employs TRBV19 and TRBJ1-4; 8 bases align to TRBD1. V trimming: 9 bases; J trimming: 5 bases; junction bases outside the gene matches: 8. The CDR3 contains 14 residues. Germline V lookup: CDR1 LNHDA, CDR2 SQIVND (reference sequence).

This clonotype came up a few times. This CDR3 is CASSLGGLAGLSYEQYF. CDR3 nucleotides: TGTGCCAGCAGCTTAGGAGGACTAGCGGGCCTCTCCTACGAGCAGTACTTC. The chain recombines TRBV7-2 with TRBJ2-7; 11 nucleotides align to TRBD2. V lost 1 base, J lost 0 bases, and 5 bases stayed unmatched. The CDR3 is 17 amino acids. Germline CDR1 reads SGHTA; CDR2 reads FQGNSA.

This clonotype was observed many times. The chain links TRBV27 to TRBJ1-1; D is possibly TRBD1 (6 bases). The CDR3 is 14 amino acids. Germline CDR1 MNHEY, CDR2 SMNVEV (reference sequence). V was pared by 5 bases and J by 4 bases, with 14 bases between. This chain's CDR3 is CASSRQVSRTEAFF. The CDR3 nucleotides are TGTGCCAGCAGTCGACAGGTGTCGCGCACTGAAGCTTTCTTT.

The V and J genes are TRBV7-2 and TRBJ2-4; D not resolved. Trimming stripped 0 bases from V and 1 base from J, with 7 bases between. The CDR3 length is 15 residues. CDR1 and CDR2 (germline): SGHTA, FQGNSA. The CDR3 coding sequence is TGTGCCAGCAGCTTAGCCACGGTGGCCAAAAACATTCAGTACTTC. Translating it yields CASSLATVAKNIQYF. Looking up the rest from reference TRBV7-2 and TRBJ2-4 gives the full variable domain: GAGVSQSPSNKVTEKGKDVELRCDPISGHTALYWYRQSLGQGLEFLIYFQGNSAPDKSGLPSDRFSAERTGGSVSTLTIQRTQQEDSAVYLCASSLATVAKNIQYFGAGTRLSVL.

This clonotype was seen a handful of times. The chain is built from TRBV3-1 and TRBJ2-7; the match to TRBD2 covers 11 bases. Losses at the gene ends were 2 bases for V and 0 bases for J; bases not matched to a gene: 6. This CDR3 is built from 17 residues. Germline V gene sequence: CDR1 LGHDT, CDR2 YNNKEL (reference sequence). CDR3 DNA: TGTGCCAGCAGCCAATCATCGGGACTAGCGGTCTCCTACGAGCAGTACTTC. It specifies CASSQSSGLAVSYEQYF.

As to this clonotype: A junction boundary mismatches the germline segment, possibly from a read error. The chain employs TRBV12-5 and TRBJ2-2; 9 nucleotides align to TRBD2. Germline assignment: CDR1 LGHNT and CDR2 FRNRAP. The CDR3 loop spans 18 amino acids. In nucleotides, the CDR3 is TGTGCTAGTGGTTTGATGACAGCGGGAGGCTGGAGCACCGGGGAGCTGTCTTTT. Translated, it gives CASGLMTAGGWSTGELSF. The whole variable domain, remainder taken from reference TRBV12-5 and TRBJ2-2, is DARVTQTPRHKVTEMGQEVTMRCQPILGHNTVFWYRQTMMQGLELLAYFRNRAPLDDSGMPKDRFSAEMPDATLATLKIQPSEPRDSAVYFCASGLMTAGGWSTGELSFGEGSRLTVL.

This clonotype was detected only a few times. The chain is built from TRBV5-6 and TRBJ1-5; no definite D call. Germline values: CDR1 SGHDT, CDR2 YYEEEE. The CDR3 spans 16 residues. V was clipped by 1 base and J by 3 bases, with 14 bases between them. In DNA form, the CDR3 reads TGTGCCAGCAGCTTGTCGGAGTCAAGAGTCAATCAGCCCCAGCATTTT. Translation: CASSLSESRVNQPQHF.

In nucleotides, the CDR3 is TGCAGTGCTAGTGACTTCCTAGAGGGGGAGACCCAGTACTTC. It specifies CSASDFLEGETQYF. The rearrangement joins TRBV20-1 to TRBJ2-5; D tentatively fits TRBD1 or TRBD2 (5 bases each). With 3 bases removed from V and 5 bases from J, the gap between germline ends came to 16 bases. The CDR3 is 14 amino acids. The germline CDR1 and CDR2 sequences are DFQATT and SNEGSKA (reference sequence).

This clonotype occurred once. V and J are TRBV30 and TRBJ2-3; the match to TRBD2 covers 11 bases. The CDR3 runs to 16 residues. The germline CDR1 and CDR2 sequences are GTSNPN and SVGIG (reference sequence). The J segment lost 0 bases and the V segment lost 3 bases, leaving 5 bases of the junction unmatched. The CDR3 protein is CAWSPLAGGSTDTQYF. CDR3 DNA: TGTGCCTGGAGCCCGCTAGCGGGAGGTAGCACAGATACGCAGTATTTT.

This clonotype was detected only a few times. This chain uses TRBV4-3 with TRBJ1-1, with D possibly matching TRBD1 (5 bases). Trimming stripped 1 base from V and 7 bases from J, with 13 bases between. This CDR3 region has 14 residues. CDR1 is LGHNA, CDR2 YSLEER, per germline. The CDR3 here is CASSQVLGDSEAFF. For the CDR3, the DNA is TGCGCCAGCAGCCAAGTGTTGGGAGACAGTGAAGCTTTCTTT.

This clonotype was counted at least ten times. V gene TRBV28 combines with J gene TRBJ1-5; D is unresolved. V shed 3 bases and J shed 4 bases, with 13 bases lying between them. The CDR3 loop spans 15 amino acids. Per germline, CDR1 MDHEN and CDR2 SYDVKM. The CDR3 spells CASSFGVGSNQPQHF. CDR3 sequence (DNA): TGTGCCAGCAGTTTTGGGGTGGGGAGTAATCAGCCCCAGCATTTT. Full variable domain (outside the CDR3, taken from reference TRBV28 and TRBJ1-5): DVKVTQSSRYLVKRTGEKVFLECVQDMDHENMFWYRQDPGLGLRLIYFSYDVKMKEKGDIPEGYSVSREKKERFSLILESASTNQTSMYLCASSFGVGSNQPQHFGDGTRLSIL.

Many counts were recorded for this clonotype. The rearrangement uses TRBV11-2 and TRBJ1-2; no reliable D call. Trimming removed 5 bases at V and 7 bases at J, with 11 bases between. This CDR3 is 12 amino acids long. Germline CDR1 is SGHAT and CDR2 is FQNNGV. This CDR3 reads CASSLGVAGYTF. CDR3 DNA: TGTGCCAGCAGCCTCGGGGTGGCTGGCTACACCTTC.

This clonotype was counted many times. The rearrangement uses TRBV6-2 or TRBV6-3 and TRBJ1-5, with D hard to call. Per germline, CDR1 MNHEY and CDR2 SVGEGT. Trimming took off 5 bases at V and 7 bases at J, with 9 bases between the two ends. The CDR3 consists of 12 residues. The CDR3 spells CASSEAGQPQHF. The CDR3 DNA is TGTGCCAGCAGTGAGGCGGGGCAGCCCCAGCATTTT.

This clonotype has only a few counts. The V call is TRBV29-1, the J call TRBJ2-5; TRBD1 might be the D (5 bases). CDR1 SQVTM and CDR2 ANQGSEA come from the germline V gene. This CDR3 has 14 amino acids. V dropped 4 bases and J dropped 1 base, with 13 bases sitting between them. The CDR3 bases are TGCAGCGTTGCCCCATGGGGCAGCCAAGAGACCCAGTACTTC. This encodes CSVAPWGSQETQYF. Drawing the rest from reference TRBV29-1 and TRBJ2-5, the complete variable domain is SAVISQKPSRDICQRGTSLTIQCQVDSQVTMMFWYRQQPGQSLTLIATANQGSEATYESGFVIDKFPISRPNLTFSTLTVSNMSPEDSSIYLCSVAPWGSQETQYFGPGTRLLVL.

V is TRBV11-2 and J is TRBJ1-2; TRBD1 aligns across 7 bases. Losses at the gene ends were 5 bases for V and 4 bases for J; bases not matched to a gene: 10. Germline values: CDR1 SGHAT, CDR2 FQNNGV. This CDR3 is 15 amino acids long. In DNA, the CDR3 is TGTGCCAGCAGCGACACACAGGGGATAGTCTATGGCTACACCTTC. It specifies CASSDTQGIVYGYTF.

The chain has TRBV6-1 and TRBJ1-5; D is possibly TRBD1 (6 bases). Trimming left V 5 bases short and J 0 bases short, with 35 bases between. The CDR3 is made up of 23 amino acids. Germline lookup yields CDR1 MNHNS and CDR2 SASEGT. The CDR3 nucleotides are TGTGCCAGCAGTCGCCGGGACAAAGGGAGGTATATAAACAGAATTTATAGCAATCAGCCCCAGCATTTT. This sequence encodes CASSRRDKGRYINRIYSNQPQHF.

This clonotype has more than one count but fewer than ten. The V and J genes are TRBV20-1 and TRBJ1-2; 9 positions agree with TRBD1. The V and J ends lost 1 base and 6 bases, in that order; junction bases with no gene match: 9. The CDR3 extends over 15 amino acids. Per the germline V gene, CDR1 is DFQATT and CDR2 is SNEGSKA (reference sequence). This CDR3 is CSARVRDRAGDGYTF. The CDR3 nucleotides read TGCAGTGCTAGAGTCAGGGACAGGGCGGGGGATGGCTACACCTTC.

The chain employs TRBV2 and TRBJ2-1; 12 bases are shared with TRBD1. CDR3 length: 14 residues. Germline-derived CDR1 and CDR2 are SNHLY and FYNNEI. The V segment lost 1 base and the J segment 9 bases; nucleotides outside the gene matches: 1. The CDR3 reads CASSEEGQGAEQFF. CDR3 nucleotide sequence: TGTGCCAGCAGTGAAGAGGGACAGGGGGCTGAGCAGTTCTTC.

The CDR3 DNA reads as TGCAGCGCACAGGGGTACCCAGGGAACACCGGGGAGCTGTTTTTT. Translating gives CSAQGYPGNTGELFF. This sequence joins TRBV29-1 and TRBJ2-2, with TRBD1 matching 7 bases. Germline V lookup: CDR1 SQVTM, CDR2 ANQGSEA. With 7 bases clipped from V and 1 base from J, the junction kept 9 bases outside the gene matches. The CDR3 is made up of 15 amino acids.

This clonotype showed up just a few times. This sequence joins TRBV6-1 and TRBJ1-5, with D perhaps matching TRBD1 (6 bases). Germline V gives CDR1 MNHNS, CDR2 SASEGT. The CDR3 is 13 residues long. Trimming removed 6 bases from V and 3 bases from J, with 9 bases in between. CDR3 nucleotides: TGTGCCAGCAGCAACAGGGTCAATCAGCCCCAGCATTTT. Translating gives CASSNRVNQPQHF.

Regarding this clonotype: A single base separates this from a much larger clone, so it may be a read error. In DNA, the CDR3 is TGCAGCGTTGAGCTAGGGCGTTCGAACACCGGGGGGCTGTTTTTT. Protein: CSVELGRSNTGGLFF. J is TRBJ2-2 and V is TRBV29-1; D perhaps matches TRBD2 (6 bases). CDR1 SQVTM and CDR2 ANQGSEA come from the germline V gene. The CDR3 has 15 amino acids.

This clonotype was counted a few times. V is TRBV5-5 and J is TRBJ1-1; D uncertain. Germline CDR1 is SGHKS and CDR2 is YYEKEE (reference sequence). Trimming stripped 7 bases from V and 0 bases from J, with 7 bases between. The CDR3 extends over 12 amino acids. This CDR3 is CASQTMNTEAFF. As DNA, the CDR3 is TGTGCCAGCCAAACCATGAACACTGAAGCTTTCTTT.